Below are 9 T cell receptor beta chains sequenced from a single sample in a study of T cells after yellow fever vaccination (dated by TCRdb to about 2019). This sample's treatment or condition label indicates: live attenuated yellow fever vaccine strain. Receptors were amplified or captured by 5' RACE. For sequencing, an Illumina NovaSeq 6000 was employed. The public sequencing data were trimmed at Q25 with fastp and processed into clonotypes with MiXCR by TCRdb, which kept only in-frame beta chains. Merged by CDR3 protein, the rows form single entries marked with the most common genes and DNA. The table for this sample lists approximately 160,000 distinct CDR3 sequences; approximately 10% of them were counted only once. Roughly 36% of the sample comes from the top ten. The source was CD8+ T cells sorted from PBMCs, collected 45 days after the yellow fever booster vaccination. These receptors all stem from a young man who received the YFV17D yellow fever vaccine.

The rearrangement joins TRBV27 to TRBJ1-2; D perhaps matches TRBD1 (6 bases). The CDR3 sequence is 16 residues long. The germline V and J ends were trimmed by 3 bases and 4 bases, with 18 bases remaining between them. Germline CDR1 is MNHEY and CDR2 is SMNVEV (reference sequence). CDR3 nucleotide sequence: TGTGCCAGCAGTTTCGACCCAGTGGGGGCTGGCTATGGCTACACCTTC. It translates to CASSFDPVGAGYGYTF.

Only a few counts were recorded for this clonotype. V and J are TRBV4-1 and TRBJ2-5; tentatively, D is TRBD1 (6 bases). The CDR3 loop spans 16 amino acids. Germline lookup yields CDR1 MGHRA and CDR2 YSYEKL. V gave up 1 base and J gave up 5 bases, with 17 bases separating them. The chain's CDR3 is CASSQGAGVMLETQYF. DNA for the CDR3: TGCGCCAGCAGCCAAGGGGCAGGGGTGATGCTGGAGACCCAGTACTTC.

The chain uses TRBV20-1 and TRBJ2-7, with a tentative D call TRBD2 (5 bases). With 3 bases removed from V and 4 bases from J, the gap between germline ends came to 7 bases. The length of the CDR3 is 11 residues. Germline assignment: CDR1 DFQATT and CDR2 SNEGSKA (reference sequence). This CDR3 is CSASSGYEQYF. The DNA for the CDR3 is TGCAGTGCTAGTTCGGGGTACGAGCAGTACTTC.

This chain uses TRBV5-1 with TRBJ2-1; D gene ambiguous. Germline CDR1 and CDR2: SGHRS and YFSETQ. This CDR3 contains 15 residues. V was cut by 1 base and J by 0 bases, with 8 bases left in between. The CDR3: CASSLFTGSYNEQFF. DNA of the CDR3: TGCGCCAGCAGCTTGTTTACGGGCTCCTACAATGAGCAGTTCTTC.

This clonotype showed up just a few times. The chain combines TRBV7-8 with TRBJ1-5, with 8 nucleotides matching TRBD1. This CDR3 region has 14 residues. Germline-derived CDR1 and CDR2 are SGHVS and FQNEAQ. V gave up 5 bases and J gave up 2 bases; unmatched junction bases: 2. The CDR3 DNA follows: TGTGCCAGCAGCGACAGGGGAGGCAATCAGCCCCAGCATTTT. Protein product: CASSDRGGNQPQHF. The whole variable domain, filled in from reference TRBV7-8 and TRBJ1-5, reads GAGVSQSPRYKVAKRGQDVALRCDPISGHVSLFWYQQALGQGPEFLTYFQNEAQLDKSGLPSDRFFAERPEGSVSTLKIQRTQQEDSAVYLCASSDRGGNQPQHFGDGTRLSIL.

There are a few counts of this clonotype. This chain joins TRBV27 and TRBJ1-5, with TRBD1 matching 7 bases. Per the germline V gene, CDR1 is MNHEY and CDR2 is SMNVEV (reference sequence). With 7 bases clipped from V and 2 bases from J, the junction kept 8 bases outside the gene matches. This CDR3 has 15 amino acids. DNA for the CDR3: TGTGCCAGCACCCCAGACAGGGCTGGCAATCAGCCCCAGCATTTT. Its translation: CASTPDRAGNQPQHF.

A few counts support this clonotype. The chain joins TRBV12-3 or TRBV12-4 to TRBJ2-1; no clear D. This CDR3 has 14 residues. V was clipped by 3 bases and J by 7 bases, with 13 bases between them. In DNA form, the CDR3 reads TGTGCCAGCAGTTTGGGTAGCCCGGTAAATGAGCAGTTCTTC. Protein sequence: CASSLGSPVNEQFF.

This clonotype was counted between two and nine times. This chain joins TRBV11-2 and TRBJ2-7; maybe TRBD1 (5 bases). CDR1 and CDR2 from the germline V gene are SGHAT and FQNNGV. With 2 bases removed from V and 0 bases from J, the gap between germline ends came to 14 bases. The CDR3 extends over 16 amino acids. The CDR3 sequence is CASSLSQGAGSYEQYF. CDR3 coding DNA: TGTGCCAGCAGCTTATCCCAGGGCGCAGGCTCCTACGAGCAGTACTTC.

In this sample, this clonotype turned up a few times. The rearrangement links TRBV12-3 or TRBV12-4 to TRBJ2-7, with a possible D match to TRBD1 (5 bases). V was clipped by 5 bases and J by 3 bases, with 11 bases between them. The CDR3 spans 13 residues. CDR3 amino acids: CASSPVGHYEQYF. CDR3 DNA: TGTGCCAGCAGTCCCGTGGGGCACTACGAGCAGTACTTC.